Below, 15 T cell receptor beta chains from the same sample are listed, as sequenced in a study of T cell responses to AZD1222 COVID-19 vaccine. Produced via immunoSEQ multiplex PCR; TCRdb's table is partial and in-frame only. The sample contains fewer than 150,000 clones, less than 90% of which appear only once. Material: peripheral blood, obtained on day 0 of AZD1222 vaccination. Source of these receptors: an adult in good health.

Written as DNA, the CDR3 is TGTGCCAGCTCACCAGGAACGACAGGATTGACTGAAGCTTTCTTT. It is translated as CASSPGTTGLTEAFF. The chain combines TRBV18 with TRBJ1-1; perhaps TRBD1 as D (6 bases). The CDR3 spans 15 residues. Per the germline V gene, CDR1 is KGHSH and CDR2 is LQKENI. Trimming took off 2 bases at V and 5 bases at J, with 15 bases between the two ends.

The table lists this clone with a few counts. V usage is TRBV28 and J usage is TRBJ1-2; D is possibly TRBD1 (5 bases). CDR3 length equals 13 residues. Germline values: CDR1 MDHEN, CDR2 SYDVKM. The V end was cut by 6 bases, the J end by 8 bases, with 16 bases between. The CDR3 loop is CASRGNSEGGYTF. The CDR3 DNA follows: TGTGCCAGCAGGGGTAACAGCGAGGGGGGCTACACCTTC.

The chain couples TRBV11-2 to TRBJ2-5; TRBD1 matches 8 bases. V was pared by 5 bases and J by 4 bases, with 9 bases of the junction left unmatched. Germline V lookup: CDR1 SGHAT, CDR2 FQNNGV. The CDR3 loop spans 15 amino acids. CDR3 DNA: TGTGCCAGCAGCCTACATGGGACAGGAAGAGAGACCCAGTACTTC. It yields the protein CASSLHGTGRETQYF. Full variable domain (missing parts from reference TRBV11-2 and TRBJ2-5): EAGVAQSPRYKIIEKRQSVAFWCNPISGHATLYWYQQILGQGPKLLIQFQNNGVVDDSQLPKDRFSAERLKGVDSTLKIQPAKLEDSAVYLCASSLHGTGRETQYFGPGTRLLVL.

There are a few counts of this clone. The chain links TRBV9 to TRBJ2-7; the D gene is possibly TRBD2 (7 bases). The CDR3 covers 14 residues. Germline loops: CDR1 SGDLS, CDR2 YYNGEE. Trimming stripped 7 bases from V and 2 bases from J, with 16 bases between. CDR3 coding DNA: TGTGCCAGCTGGGGGACGGGGGGCCCCTACGAGCAGTACTTC. Translated: CASWGTGGPYEQYF.

The gene calls are TRBV9 and TRBJ2-2; perhaps TRBD2 as D (6 bases). This CDR3 has 14 amino acids. In germline, CDR1 is SGDLS, CDR2 YYNGEE. V was cut by 4 bases and J by 8 bases, with 15 bases left in between. CDR3 loop: CASSLRLESGELFF. The DNA of the CDR3 is TGTGCCAGCAGCCTAAGACTAGAATCAGGGGAGCTGTTTTTT.

CDR3 protein: CASSLRAEKLFF. As DNA, the CDR3 is TGTGCCAGTAGTCTCCGGGCTGAAAAACTGTTTTTT. The rearrangement joins TRBV19 to TRBJ1-4; D gene ambiguous. CDR3 length: 12 amino acids. CDR1 and CDR2 from the germline V gene are LNHDA and SQIVND (reference sequence). V lost 5 bases and J lost 7, with 8 bases in between.

The rearrangement uses TRBV7-9 and TRBJ2-5; D tentatively fits TRBD1 or TRBD2 (5 bases each). Trimming shortened V by 3 bases and J by 2 bases, and 16 bases separated the two germline ends. The germline gives CDR1 SEHNR, CDR2 FQNEAQ (reference sequence). This CDR3 comprises 16 residues. This chain's CDR3 is CASSLAVRDPQETQYF. The CDR3 DNA reads as TGTGCCAGCAGCTTGGCGGTACGGGACCCTCAAGAGACCCAGTACTTC.

The J gene is TRBJ2-5, the V gene TRBV27; 8 bases align to TRBD1. Per the germline V gene, CDR1 is MNHEY and CDR2 is SMNVEV (reference sequence). J was trimmed by 5 bases and V by 5 bases; bases with no gene match: 10. This CDR3 has 15 amino acids. The CDR3 nucleotides are TGTGCCAGCAGTCCACCCGCAGGGGGCGAGGAGACCCAGTACTTC. Translating it yields CASSPPAGGEETQYF.

The rearrangement links TRBV9 to TRBJ1-1; D might be TRBD1 (6 bases). The CDR3 consists of 14 residues. From germline, CDR1 is SGDLS and CDR2 YYNGEE. V lost 4 bases and J 8 bases, leaving 18 bases between the germline ends. CDR3 protein: CASSPRNREIEAFF. The CDR3 DNA reads TGTGCCAGCAGCCCTCGCAACAGGGAGATAGAAGCTTTCTTT. Full variable domain (missing parts from reference TRBV9 and TRBJ1-1): DSGVTQTPKHLITATGQRVTLRCSPRSGDLSVYWYQQSLDQGLQFLIQYYNGEERAKGNILERFSAQQFPDLHSELNLSSLELGDSALYFCASSPRNREIEAFFGQGTRLTVV.

V and J are TRBV4-3 and TRBJ2-7, with D perhaps TRBD1 (5 bases). This CDR3 has 15 residues. Between the trimmed V and J ends, which lost 1 base and 4 bases, there was a span of 14 bases. Per germline, CDR1 LGHNA and CDR2 YSLEER. In DNA form, the CDR3 reads TGCGCCAGCAGCCAAGTGTACAGCGACAGATACGAGCAGTACTTC. Translation: CASSQVYSDRYEQYF.

The J gene is TRBJ1-5, the V gene TRBV6-5; D remains ambiguous. The CDR3 has 15 residues. CDR1 MNHEY and CDR2 SVGAGI come from the germline V gene. V was pared by 0 bases and J by 0 bases, with 6 bases between. CDR3 residues: CASSYSYGSNQPQHF. Written as DNA, the CDR3 is TGTGCCAGCAGTTACTCGTATGGTAGCAATCAGCCCCAGCATTTT.

The table lists this clone with a count of one. V and J are TRBV6-2 or TRBV6-3 and TRBJ2-1, with 10 positions matching TRBD2. This CDR3 contains 15 residues. The J segment lost 8 bases and the V segment lost 5 bases, leaving 9 bases of the junction unmatched. Germline CDR1 is MNHEY and CDR2 is SVGEGT. This CDR3 is CASSTTSGKGYEQFF. The CDR3 DNA sequence: TGTGCCAGCAGTACAACTAGCGGGAAAGGCTATGAGCAGTTCTTC.

The chain has TRBV19 and TRBJ2-7, with a weak D call TRBD1 (6 bases). Germline-derived CDR1 and CDR2 are LNHDA and SQIVND (reference sequence). There are 15 residues in the CDR3. Trimming stripped 5 bases from V and 3 bases from J, with 17 bases between. The CDR3 sequence: CASSRPGQSLYEQYF. Written as DNA, the CDR3 is TGTGCCAGTAGTCGCCCCGGACAGAGCCTCTACGAGCAGTACTTC.

This sequence joins TRBV9 and TRBJ2-5; tentative D call: TRBD2 (5 bases). From germline, CDR1 is SGDLS and CDR2 YYNGEE. V lost 0 bases and J lost 5, with 14 bases in between. CDR3 length equals 15 residues. The CDR3 here is CASSVGSGREETQYF. The CDR3 nucleotides read TGTGCCAGCAGCGTAGGGTCGGGTAGGGAGGAGACCCAGTACTTC.

The chain joins TRBV5-4 to TRBJ2-5; D is uncertain. Germline V gene lookup returns CDR1 SGHNT and CDR2 YYREEE (reference sequence). The CDR3 length is 13 residues. V gave up 4 bases and J gave up 2 bases, with 9 bases separating them. The CDR3 region has the DNA TGTGCCAGCAGCCCCCGGGTACAAGAGACCCAGTACTTC. It encodes CASSPRVQETQYF.